What follows are 31 T cell receptor beta chains derived from one specimen sequenced in a study of blood T cell repertoires in COVID-19. Using immunoSEQ multiplex PCR, the repertoire was profiled, and TCRdb retains in-frame clones only, with some absent. The sample has roughly 300,000 clones, 80% to 90% seen once; the top ten hold 4% to 5%. The sequencing sample was made of PBMCs or T cells enriched from blood (not recorded which). These receptors all come from a woman aged 40 to 50 with acute COVID-19.

The chain is built from TRBV3-1 (or the pseudogene TRBV3-2) and TRBJ1-1, with D possibly TRBD1 on 6 matching bases. This CDR3 spans 16 amino acids. The V gene's germline CDR1 is LGHDT and CDR2 YNNKEL (reference sequence). Trimming took 0 bases from V and 6 from J, leaving 17 bases between them. The CDR3 nucleotides read TGTGCCAGCAGCCAAGAGGGCAGGGGCTTCGCCGCTGAAGCTTTCTTT. This sequence encodes CASSQEGRGFAAEAFF.

The chain has TRBV29-1 and TRBJ2-1; no reliable D call. The germline V gene has CDR1 SQVTM and CDR2 ANQGSEA. Trimming took 5 bases from V and 4 from J, leaving 15 bases between them. CDR3 length: 14 amino acids. CDR3 nucleotide sequence: TGCAGCGTTCTGTGGTGGAGCCCATACAATGAGCAGTTCTTC. Its protein product is CSVLWWSPYNEQFF.

The V call is TRBV19, the J call TRBJ1-2; TRBD1 matches 7 bases. The V gene end was trimmed by 7 bases and the J gene end by 2 bases; junction bases not matched to a gene: 7. Per germline, CDR1 LNHDA and CDR2 SQIVND (reference sequence). This CDR3 has 14 amino acids. CDR3 residues: CASKDGQDNYGYTF. For the CDR3, the DNA is TGTGCCAGTAAGGATGGACAGGACAACTATGGCTACACCTTC.

This chain links TRBV25-1 with TRBJ2-7, with TRBD1 identical over 10 bases. The CDR3 runs to 15 residues. The germline gives CDR1 MGHDK, CDR2 SYGVNS. The junction had 7 bases not matched to a gene; V was cut back by 5 bases and J by 3 bases. The DNA of the CDR3 is TGTGCCAGCAGTTCCGGGACAGGGGTAATCTACGAGCAGTACTTC. It specifies CASSSGTGVIYEQYF.

The chain combines TRBV28 with TRBJ1-1; D remains ambiguous. Trimming stripped 3 bases from V and 0 bases from J, with 14 bases between. Germline V gene data show CDR1 as MDHEN and CDR2 as SYDVKM. This CDR3 contains 16 residues. Here the CDR3 DNA reads TGTGCCAGCAGTTTCGCCCTGACAAACATGAACACTGAAGCTTTCTTT. Translated: CASSFALTNMNTEAFF.

This clone was seen only a few times. The rearrangement joins TRBV7-2 to TRBJ2-5; D might be TRBD1 (6 bases). Trimming left V 5 bases short and J 3 bases short, with 13 bases between. This CDR3 comprises 14 residues. Germline CDR1 SGHTA, CDR2 FQGNSA. The CDR3 bases are TGTGCCAGCAGCCTTACAGGGTCAAAAGAGACCCAGTACTTC. It encodes CASSLTGSKETQYF.

This chain links TRBV7-9 with TRBJ2-7; D not resolved. CDR1 is SEHNR, CDR2 FQNEAQ, per germline (reference sequence). This CDR3 is 15 amino acids long. Trimming shortened V by 5 bases and J by 6 bases, and 20 bases separated the two germline ends. For the CDR3, the DNA is TGTGCCAGCAGCCCCCCGGAGATCGCCGTGGGCGAGCAGTACTTC. The encoded protein is CASSPPEIAVGEQYF. The complete variable domain, with remaining parts taken from reference TRBV7-9 and TRBJ2-7, reads DTGVSQNPRHKITKRGQNVTFRCDPISEHNRLYWYRQTLGQGPEFLTYFQNEAQLEKSRLLSDRFSAERPKGSFSTLEIQRTEQGDSAMYLCASSPPEIAVGEQYFGPGTRLTVT.

This sequence joins TRBV7-3 and TRBJ2-5, with 9 bases aligning to TRBD2. Germline lookup yields CDR1 SGHTA and CDR2 FQGTGA. Germline trimming cut 3 bases from V and 5 bases from J; bases unmatched to any gene: 10. The CDR3 has 16 amino acids. The CDR3 DNA follows: TGTGCCAGCAGCTTGAGTTACAGCGGGGGGATGGAGACCCAGTACTTC. This codes for CASSLSYSGGMETQYF.

The J gene is TRBJ2-2, the V gene TRBV6-5; 7 bases map to TRBD2. Germline V gene data show CDR1 as MNHEY and CDR2 as SVGAGI. This CDR3 has 14 amino acids. Trimming at V came to 5 bases and at J to 4 bases, leaving 4 bases not matched to a gene. In DNA, the CDR3 is TGTGCCAGCAGTAGCGGGACTTCCACCGGGGAGCTGTTTTTT. Amino acids: CASSSGTSTGELFF.

This rearrangement joins TRBV29-1 to TRBJ2-7; the match to TRBD1 covers 9 bases. CDR1 and CDR2 from the germline V gene are SQVTM and ANQGSEA. J gave up 0 bases and V 7 bases, and 7 bases lay outside the gene matches. The CDR3 runs 14 residues. CDR3 residues: CSAWDRVNSYEQYF. DNA of the CDR3: TGCAGCGCTTGGGACAGGGTCAACTCCTACGAGCAGTACTTC.

V usage is TRBV6-1 and J usage is TRBJ2-7; no clear D. The germline V and J ends were trimmed by 1 base and 4 bases, with 14 bases remaining between them. There are 15 residues in the CDR3. The germline gives CDR1 MNHNS, CDR2 SASEGT. CDR3 nucleotides: TGTGCCAGCAGTGAAGGGGCCTCCCCCCGATACGAGCAGTACTTC. It specifies CASSEGASPRYEQYF.

This chain links TRBV7-8 with TRBJ2-7; 7 bases map to TRBD1. CDR3 length equals 15 residues. V lost 5 bases and J lost 4; bases outside the gene matches: 11. The germline CDR1 and CDR2 sequences are SGHVS and FQNEAQ. The CDR3, as DNA: TGTGCCAGCAGCAATATACTCACAGGGGTGTACGAGCAGTACTTC. Protein sequence: CASSNILTGVYEQYF.

The chain combines TRBV12-3 or TRBV12-4 with TRBJ1-2; D is possibly TRBD1 (6 bases). CDR3 length equals 12 residues. Trimming took off 8 bases at V and 8 bases at J, with 15 bases between the two ends. CDR3 nucleotides: TGTGCCAGCGGACAGCGCGTGGGGGGCTACACCTTC. Translation gives CASGQRVGGYTF.

The table lists this clone with a count of one. The rearrangement links TRBV11-3 to TRBJ2-1; 8 nucleotides agree with TRBD2. The germline gives CDR1 SGHNT, CDR2 YENEEA. This CDR3 contains 19 residues. J lost 7 bases, V lost 0 bases, and 17 bases had no gene match. CDR3 sequence reads: CASSLDLGSGRLQNNEQFF. CDR3 coding DNA: TGTGCCAGCAGCTTAGATTTAGGGAGCGGGAGATTGCAAAATAATGAGCAGTTCTTC.

The count of this clone is one. The chain joins TRBV9 to TRBJ1-2; possibly TRBD1 for D (5 bases). The germline gives CDR1 SGDLS, CDR2 YYNGEE. V shed 3 bases and J shed 4 bases, with 13 bases lying between them. The CDR3 contains 14 residues. As DNA, the CDR3 is TGTGCCAGCAGCGACAGTACAGGACCCTATGGCTACACCTTC. Its translation is CASSDSTGPYGYTF.

In its sample, this clone was seen once. The chain employs TRBV29-1 and TRBJ2-7, with 11 bases identical to TRBD2. The V gene's germline CDR1 is SQVTM and CDR2 ANQGSEA. After removal of 4 bases from V and 3 bases from J, the junction contained 2 bases not matched to a gene. The CDR3 is 13 amino acids. For the CDR3, the DNA is TGCAGCGTTGTTGGGACTAGCGGCTACGAGCAGTACTTC. It is translated as CSVVGTSGYEQYF.

The V gene is TRBV5-6, the J gene TRBJ1-5; the D gene is possibly TRBD1 (6 bases). Germline V gene data show CDR1 as SGHDT and CDR2 as YYEEEE. The CDR3 is 15 amino acids. V lost 2 bases and J lost 1, with 10 bases in between. CDR3 protein: CASSFSGVSNQPQHF. Here the CDR3 DNA reads TGTGCCAGCAGCTTTTCAGGGGTGAGCAATCAGCCCCAGCATTTT.

V is TRBV19 and J is TRBJ2-3; 10 bases fit TRBD1. Germline values: CDR1 LNHDA, CDR2 SQIVND (reference sequence). This CDR3 is built from 15 residues. V was clipped by 7 bases and J by 6 bases; unmatched bases: 10. The chain's CDR3 is CASIGTGDRLDTQYF. DNA of the CDR3: TGTGCCAGTATCGGGACAGGGGACCGACTTGATACGCAGTATTTT.

V gene TRBV19 combines with J gene TRBJ2-6, with 8 bases aligning to TRBD1. V was clipped by 0 bases and J by 6 bases; unmatched bases: 4. The CDR3 has 16 residues. CDR1 and CDR2 (germline): LNHDA, SQIVND (reference sequence). CDR3 region: CASSIDDRGAANVLTF. For the CDR3, the DNA is TGTGCCAGTAGTATAGACGACAGGGGCGCGGCCAACGTCCTGACTTTC.

This chain links TRBV7-2 with TRBJ2-1, with D possibly being TRBD2 (6 bases). V was pared by 4 bases and J by 4 bases, with 8 bases between. The CDR3 has 13 amino acids. CDR1 SGHTA and CDR2 FQGNSA come from the germline V gene. In DNA, the CDR3 is TGTGCCAGCAGCTGGACTACTTACAATGAGCAGTTCTTC. This encodes CASSWTTYNEQFF.

This chain uses TRBV12-3 or TRBV12-4 with TRBJ2-7; 7 nucleotides align to TRBD2. Trimming cost V 5 bases and J 4 bases; bases outside gene matches: 5. The CDR3 length is 13 residues. This CDR3 is CASSAGRGYEQYF. The CDR3 DNA reads as TGTGCCAGCAGTGCCGGGCGGGGGTACGAGCAGTACTTC.

The chain couples TRBV2 to TRBJ2-3; 7 bases fit TRBD1. This CDR3 is built from 15 residues. J lost 2 bases, V lost 2 bases, and 4 bases had no gene match. Germline CDR1 SNHLY, CDR2 FYNNEI. The CDR3 DNA follows: TGTGCCAGCAGTGAAATAGGGGGCGTCACAGATACGCAGTATTTT. Its translation: CASSEIGGVTDTQYF.

This clone was observed many times. In DNA form, the CDR3 reads TGTGCCAGCGCACTGGCGGGAGTTACAGATACGCAGTATTTT. Its protein is CASALAGVTDTQYF. The chain uses TRBV9 and TRBJ2-3; 7 nucleotides align to TRBD2. Looked up from germline, CDR1 is SGDLS and CDR2 is YYNGEE. The CDR3 has 14 amino acids. V shed 7 bases and J 3 bases; nucleotides not matched to a gene: 8.

The count of this clone is one. This chain uses TRBV19 with TRBJ2-2; D is uncertain. CDR3 length equals 14 residues. Germline loops: CDR1 LNHDA, CDR2 SQIVND (reference sequence). V lost 4 bases, J lost 7 bases, and 13 bases lay in between. The CDR3 is CASSSRWLVGELFF. For the CDR3, the DNA is TGTGCCAGTAGTAGCCGGTGGTTAGTCGGGGAGCTGTTTTTT.

This clone occurred a few times. The CDR3, as DNA: TGTGCCATCAGTGACGGGACAGTGATTGGCTACACCTTC. Protein sequence: CAISDGTVIGYTF. The chain is built from TRBV10-3 and TRBJ1-2; 7 positions agree with TRBD1. The CDR3 is made up of 13 amino acids. Trimming took 3 bases from V and 7 from J; bases not matched to a gene: 5. Germline CDR1 and CDR2: ENHRY and SYGVKD.

V is TRBV19 and J is TRBJ1-1; 8 bases are a match to TRBD1. The CDR3 loop spans 15 amino acids. Germline trimming cut 0 bases from V and 4 bases from J; bases unmatched to any gene: 4. Germline CDR1 reads LNHDA; CDR2 reads SQIVND (reference sequence). The CDR3 coding sequence is TGTGCCAGTAGTATAGACAGGGGGCGGGTCACTGAAGCTTTCTTT. This sequence encodes CASSIDRGRVTEAFF.

The V gene is TRBV27, the J gene TRBJ1-5, with 10 bases fitting TRBD1. Trimming cost V 5 bases and J 5 bases; bases outside gene matches: 6. The CDR3 consists of 15 residues. Germline V gene lookup returns CDR1 MNHEY and CDR2 SMNVEV (reference sequence). The CDR3, as DNA: TGTGCCAGCAGTCATGGACAGGGGGGGGATCAGCCCCAGCATTTT. This encodes CASSHGQGGDQPQHF.

The CDR3 spells CASSQDRYSNYGYTF. Here the CDR3 DNA reads TGCGCCAGCAGCCAAGATAGGTACAGTAACTATGGCTACACCTTC. This chain uses TRBV4-3 with TRBJ1-2; D gene ambiguous. The CDR3 loop spans 15 amino acids. Germline-derived CDR1 and CDR2 are LGHNA and YSLEER. The ends were cut back, 0 bases at V and 1 base at J, with 9 bases in the middle.

The chain has TRBV25-1 and TRBJ2-2; no definite D call. Germline loops: CDR1 MGHDK, CDR2 SYGVNS. The CDR3 consists of 13 residues. Trimming cost V 5 bases and J 2 bases, with 6 bases left between them. The CDR3 sequence is CASSIINTGELFF. CDR3 DNA: TGTGCCAGCAGTATAATCAACACCGGGGAGCTGTTTTTT. The full variable domain, rest sourced from reference TRBV25-1 and TRBJ2-2, is EADIYQTPRYLVIGTGKKITLECSQTMGHDKMYWYQQDPGMELHLIHYSYGVNSTEKGDLSSESTVSRIRTEHFPLTLESARPSHTSQYLCASSIINTGELFFGEGSRLTVL.

The V call is TRBV9, the J call TRBJ2-7; 9 nucleotides align to TRBD2. This CDR3 region has 22 residues. The junction had 31 bases not matched to a gene; V was cut back by 4 bases and J by 5 bases. Germline V gene lookup returns CDR1 SGDLS and CDR2 YYNGEE. The CDR3 DNA reads TGTGCCAGCAGCCAGGTGTGGCGGGAGGGCAATGAAGAGTTTCCGGGCGTCCACGAGCAGTACTTC. Amino acid sequence: CASSQVWREGNEEFPGVHEQYF.

The rearrangement joins TRBV11-2 to TRBJ1-4, with TRBD1 as a possible D gene (5 bases). The V gene's germline CDR1 is SGHAT and CDR2 FQNNGV. V was trimmed by 5 bases and J by 5 bases, leaving 12 bases between them. The CDR3 spans 14 residues. The CDR3 DNA reads as TGTGCCAGCAGCGAAAGGTGGGGCAATGAAAAACTGTTTTTT. This encodes CASSERWGNEKLFF. The full variable domain, in which reference TRBV11-2 and TRBJ1-4 provide the parts outside the CDR3, is EAGVAQSPRYKIIEKRQSVAFWCNPISGHATLYWYQQILGQGPKLLIQFQNNGVVDDSQLPKDRFSAERLKGVDSTLKIQPAKLEDSAVYLCASSERWGNEKLFFGSGTQLSVL.